These 20 T cell receptor beta chains share one sample of origin, sequenced in a study of T cell responses to AZD1222 COVID-19 vaccine. Profiling relied on immunoSEQ multiplex PCR, and the TCRdb table lists in-frame clones only, not all of them. This table holds approximately 120,000 clones, about 85% found once. Sequences were derived from peripheral blood, sampled on day 0 of AZD1222 vaccination. The source is an adult in good health.

This clone was detected only a few times. The J gene is TRBJ2-2, the V gene TRBV7-3; 8 nucleotides agree with TRBD2. The CDR3 loop spans 16 amino acids. Germline loops: CDR1 SGHTA, CDR2 FQGTGA. The junction had 8 bases not matched to a gene; V was cut back by 2 bases and J by 6 bases. CDR3 amino acids: CASSLLAGGASGELFF. The CDR3, as DNA: TGTGCCAGCAGCTTATTGGCCGGGGGGGCCTCCGGGGAGCTGTTTTTT.

The chain links TRBV19 to TRBJ2-7, with TRBD1 identical over 9 bases. V was clipped by 6 bases and J by 3 bases; unmatched bases: 6. The CDR3 length is 14 residues. Looked up from germline, CDR1 is LNHDA and CDR2 is SQIVND (reference sequence). The CDR3 region is CASRRDRESYEQYF. For the CDR3, the DNA is TGTGCCAGTAGGCGGGACAGGGAGAGCTACGAGCAGTACTTC.

The CDR3 DNA reads as TGTGCCAGCAGCTCCGAGGGACAGTACGGGGCCAACGTCCTGACTTTC. It translates to CASSSEGQYGANVLTF. The chain is built from TRBV11-1 and TRBJ2-6, with TRBD1 matching 7 bases. The CDR3 has 16 amino acids. Trimming removed 4 bases from V and 4 bases from J; junction bases left unmatched: 7. Germline CDR1 is SGHAT and CDR2 is FQDESV (reference sequence).

V and J are TRBV28 and TRBJ2-3, with D perhaps TRBD2 (5 bases). CDR1 and CDR2 (germline): MDHEN, SYDVKM. Deletions cut 8 bases from V and 4 bases from J, with 16 bases between. CDR3 length equals 14 residues. The CDR3 nucleotides read TGTGCCAGCGGCAGGAGGTTTGGGGCAGATACGCAGTATTTT. As protein: CASGRRFGADTQYF. Together with reference TRBV28 and TRBJ2-3, the CDR3 gives the full variable domain: DVKVTQSSRYLVKRTGEKVFLECVQDMDHENMFWYRQDPGLGLRLIYFSYDVKMKEKGDIPEGYSVSREKKERFSLILESASTNQTSMYLCASGRRFGADTQYFGPGTRLTVL.

J is TRBJ1-1 and V is TRBV12-2; the table gives TRBD1 as D, unverified against the DNA. TRBV12-2 is a listed pseudogene. This CDR3 has 19 amino acids. For the CDR3, the DNA is TGTGCAAGTCGCTTGACTTCGACGGACAGGCATCCTATGAACACTGAAGCTTTCTTT. This gives the protein CASRLTSTDRHPMNTEAFF.

The V and J genes are TRBV7-2 and TRBJ2-3; a weak D match, TRBD2 (5 bases). The CDR3 length is 13 residues. From germline, CDR1 is SGHTA and CDR2 FQGNSA. V was pared by 5 bases and J by 4 bases, with 10 bases between. CDR3 in amino acids: CASSANSADTQYF. The CDR3 bases are TGTGCCAGCAGCGCCAATAGCGCAGATACGCAGTATTTT. The full variable domain, with the rest looked up from reference TRBV7-2 and TRBJ2-3, is GAGVSQSPSNKVTEKGKDVELRCDPISGHTALYWYRQSLGQGLEFLIYFQGNSAPDKSGLPSDRFSAERTGGSVSTLTIQRTQQEDSAVYLCASSANSADTQYFGPGTRLTVL.

This clone showed up just once. The chain is built from TRBV18 and TRBJ1-1; 7 bases are a match to TRBD1. The CDR3 is 13 residues long. Germline CDR1 KGHSH, CDR2 LQKENI. Trimming took 2 bases from V and 5 from J; bases not matched to a gene: 2. The CDR3 nucleotides read TGTGCCAGCTCACCAGGACAGGCTACTGAAGCTTTCTTT. Translated: CASSPGQATEAFF. Full variable domain (outside the CDR3, taken from reference TRBV18 and TRBJ1-1): NAGVMQNPRHLVRRRGQEARLRCSPMKGHSHVYWYRQLPEEGLKFMVYLQKENIIDESGMPKERFSAEFPKEGPSILRIQQVVRGDSAAYFCASSPGQATEAFFGQGTRLTVV.

This clone was observed at least ten times. CDR3 region: CASSYPRHRGLNTGELFF. The CDR3 DNA is TGTGCCAGCAGTTACCCCCGCCACAGGGGGCTGAACACCGGGGAGCTGTTTTTT. The chain joins TRBV6-2 or TRBV6-3 to TRBJ2-2; 9 bases fit TRBD1. The CDR3 consists of 18 residues. Germline V gene data show CDR1 as MNHEY and CDR2 as SVGEGT. The junction had 8 bases not matched to a gene; V was cut back by 2 bases and J by 1 base.

The genes are TRBV11-2 and TRBJ2-1; D might be TRBD2 (7 bases). Trimming cost V 5 bases and J 9 bases, with 17 bases left between them. The germline CDR1 and CDR2 sequences are SGHAT and FQNNGV. CDR3 length: 14 residues. The CDR3 loop reads CASSTVLGGAEQFF. In nucleotides, the CDR3 is TGTGCCAGCAGCACTGTATTGGGGGGGGCTGAGCAGTTCTTC.

This CDR3 reads CASKSGGNTEAFF. The CDR3 region has the DNA TGTGCCAGCAAGTCGGGGGGGAACACTGAAGCTTTCTTT. The chain uses TRBV12-3 or TRBV12-4 and TRBJ1-1; maybe TRBD1 (5 bases). The length of the CDR3 is 13 residues. V lost 7 bases, J lost 1 base, and 10 bases lay in between.

V and J are TRBV5-1 and TRBJ1-6, with TRBD1 identical over 7 bases. Germline CDR1 SGHRS, CDR2 YFSETQ. The CDR3 covers 15 residues. V dropped 0 bases and J dropped 7; count of bases not matched to a gene: 4. This CDR3 is CASSLATGVNSPLHF. The CDR3 DNA is TGCGCCAGCAGCTTGGCCACAGGGGTCAATTCACCCCTCCACTTT.

The chain uses TRBV25-1 and TRBJ2-7; D may be TRBD1 (6 bases). V lost 6 bases, J lost 0 bases, and 9 bases lay in between. CDR3 length equals 13 residues. Germline V gives CDR1 MGHDK, CDR2 SYGVNS. The CDR3 spells CASSGTSSYEQYF. The CDR3 nucleotides are TGTGCCAGCAGCGGGACATCCTCCTACGAGCAGTACTTC.

The chain links TRBV7-9 to TRBJ1-2; 10 positions match TRBD1. CDR1 and CDR2 (germline): SEHNR, FQNEAQ (reference sequence). The ends lost 8 bases at V and 4 bases at J; junction bases unmatched: 7. CDR3 length equals 14 residues. The CDR3 region has the DNA TGTGCCAGCGCTCAAGACAGGGGGCCCTATGGCTACACCTTC. Amino acid sequence: CASAQDRGPYGYTF.

The CDR3 loop reads CASSSQGALETQYF. The CDR3 nucleotides are TGTGCCAGCAGCTCACAGGGGGCTTTAGAGACCCAGTACTTC. This rearrangement joins TRBV7-2 to TRBJ2-5; 9 bases are shared with TRBD1. Germline V gene lookup returns CDR1 SGHTA and CDR2 FQGNSA. The V and J ends lost 4 bases and 4 bases, in that order; junction bases with no gene match: 4. This CDR3 is 14 amino acids long.

V is TRBV6-4 and J is TRBJ1-5; D remains unclear. This CDR3 contains 17 residues. The V and J ends lost 6 bases and 3 bases respectively, with 21 bases between them. Germline lookup yields CDR1 MRHNA and CDR2 SNTAGT. The CDR3 region has the DNA TGTGCCAGCAGCGTTAGGGTGGGTCCGGGATACAATCAGCCCCAGCATTTT. As protein: CASSVRVGPGYNQPQHF.

This chain connects TRBV4-3 to TRBJ1-2; unclear D gene. This CDR3 comprises 13 residues. The germline V and J ends were trimmed by 0 bases and 6 bases, with 8 bases remaining between them. Looked up from germline, CDR1 is LGHNA and CDR2 is YSLEER. CDR3 nucleotide sequence: TGCGCCAGCAGCCAAGATTGGATGGATGGCTACACCTTC. Amino acids: CASSQDWMDGYTF.

This sequence joins TRBV24-1 and TRBJ1-5; D perhaps matches TRBD1 (6 bases). V was clipped by 9 bases and J by 2 bases, with 16 bases between them. This CDR3 has 15 amino acids. Germline V gives CDR1 KGHDR, CDR2 SFDVKD. In DNA form, the CDR3 reads TGTGCCACCGGGACGGGAGGGGGAGGCAATCAGCCCCAGCATTTT. Residues: CATGTGGGGNQPQHF.

The rearrangement links TRBV19 to TRBJ1-2, with unresolved D. CDR1 is LNHDA and CDR2 is SQIVND in the germline V gene (reference sequence). The CDR3 totals 13 residues. Trimming took off 2 bases at V and 6 bases at J, with 10 bases between the two ends. The DNA for the CDR3 is TGTGCCAGTAGTATAAGTAAAGGGAATGGCTACACCTTC. Translating gives CASSISKGNGYTF.

The chain combines TRBV19 with TRBJ2-1, with TRBD1 matching over 10 bases. The germline V gene encodes CDR1 LNHDA and CDR2 SQIVND (reference sequence). J gave up 5 bases and V 6 bases, and 4 bases lay outside the gene matches. The CDR3 is 14 amino acids. The CDR3 region has the DNA TGTGCCAGTAGCCGGACAGGGGGGGACAATGAGCAGTTCTTC. Residues: CASSRTGGDNEQFF.

The CDR3 region is CASSRIRGGATKNIQYF. DNA for the CDR3: TGTGCCAGTAGTCGAATCAGGGGCGGGGCGACCAAAAACATTCAGTACTTC. The gene calls are TRBV19 and TRBJ2-4, with D perhaps TRBD1 or TRBD2 (6 bases each). V was cut by 5 bases and J by 2 bases, with 19 bases left in between. Germline V gives CDR1 LNHDA, CDR2 SQIVND (reference sequence). This CDR3 contains 17 residues.